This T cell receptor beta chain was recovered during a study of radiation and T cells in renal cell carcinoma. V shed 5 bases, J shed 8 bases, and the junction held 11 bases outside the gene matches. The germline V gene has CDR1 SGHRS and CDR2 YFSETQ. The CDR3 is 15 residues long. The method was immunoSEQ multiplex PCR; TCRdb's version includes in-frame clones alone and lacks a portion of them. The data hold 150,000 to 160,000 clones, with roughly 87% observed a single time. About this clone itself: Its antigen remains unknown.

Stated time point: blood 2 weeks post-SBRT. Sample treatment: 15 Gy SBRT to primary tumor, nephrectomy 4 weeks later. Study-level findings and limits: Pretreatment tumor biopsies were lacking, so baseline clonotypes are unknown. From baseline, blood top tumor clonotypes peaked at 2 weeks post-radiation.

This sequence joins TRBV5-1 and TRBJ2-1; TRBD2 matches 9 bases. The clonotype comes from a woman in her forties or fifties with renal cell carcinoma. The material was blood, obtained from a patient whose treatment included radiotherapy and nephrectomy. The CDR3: CASRSFAGGPHEQFF. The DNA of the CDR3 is TGCGCCAGCAGGTCTTTCGCGGGGGGGCCCCATGAGCAGTTCTTC. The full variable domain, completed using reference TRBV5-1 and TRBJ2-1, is KAGVTQTPRYLIKTRGQQVTLSCSPISGHRSVSWYQQTPGQGLQFLFEYFSETQRNKGNFPGRFSGRQFSNSRSEMNVSTLELGDSALYLCASRSFAGGPHEQFFGPGTRLTVL.